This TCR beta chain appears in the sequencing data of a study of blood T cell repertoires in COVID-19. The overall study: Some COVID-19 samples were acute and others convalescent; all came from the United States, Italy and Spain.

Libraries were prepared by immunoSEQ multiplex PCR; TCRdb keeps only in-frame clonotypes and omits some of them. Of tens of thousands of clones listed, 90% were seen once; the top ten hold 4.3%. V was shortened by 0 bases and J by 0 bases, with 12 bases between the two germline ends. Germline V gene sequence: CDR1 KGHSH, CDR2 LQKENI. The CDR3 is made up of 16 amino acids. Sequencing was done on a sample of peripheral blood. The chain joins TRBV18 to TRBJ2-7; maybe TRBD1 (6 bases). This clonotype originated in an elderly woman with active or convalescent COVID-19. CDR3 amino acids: CASSPPGALASYEQYF. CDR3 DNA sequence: TGTGCCAGCTCACCACCGGGGGCTTTGGCCTCCTACGAGCAGTACTTC.